Shown below are 24 T cell receptor beta chains from a single sample sequenced in a study of T cells after posttransplantation cyclophosphamide. The naive gate required viable CD3+CD4+ or CD3+CD8+ cells with CCR7+CD45RA+CD45RO-CD95-CD27+CD28+ phenotype. Here immunoSEQ multiplex PCR was the method, and the copy in TCRdb shows in-frame clones only, minus some. The sample shows roughly 32,000 clones, 80% to 95% of them seen only once. The sample was naive CD4+ T cells sorted from PBMCs. Receptor source: a woman in her sixties or seventies in good health, CMV-negative, and a related stem cell transplant donor.

The chain joins TRBV19 to TRBJ2-7; 7 positions match TRBD2. With 5 bases clipped from V and 3 bases from J, the junction kept 4 bases outside the gene matches. Germline V gives CDR1 LNHDA, CDR2 SQIVND (reference sequence). This CDR3 has 13 residues. CDR3 bases: TGTGCCAGTAGTGCCCGGGACTACTACGAGCAGTACTTC. This translates into CASSARDYYEQYF.

The chain recombines TRBV28 with TRBJ2-6; a possible D gene is TRBD2 (5 bases). Germline V lookup: CDR1 MDHEN, CDR2 SYDVKM. The CDR3 spans 14 residues. The germline V and J ends were trimmed by 7 bases and 1 base, with 8 bases remaining between them. The CDR3 spells CASTRRSGANVLTF. The CDR3 DNA reads as TGTGCCAGCACCCGGAGGTCTGGGGCCAACGTCCTGACTTTC.

This clone occurred a few times. This chain links TRBV27 with TRBJ1-5, with D perhaps TRBD1 (6 bases). Between the trimmed V and J ends, which lost 3 bases and 7 bases, there was a span of 13 bases. Germline-derived CDR1 and CDR2 are MNHEY and SMNVEV (reference sequence). The CDR3 loop spans 14 amino acids. The CDR3 DNA is TGTGCCAGCAGTTTCACAGGGACGCGGCAGCCCCAGCATTTT. Its protein product is CASSFTGTRQPQHF.

This clone was observed a handful of times. V and J are TRBV28 and TRBJ1-2; unclear D gene. CDR1 and CDR2 from the germline V gene are MDHEN and SYDVKM. The V end was cut by 3 bases, the J end by 8 bases, with 7 bases between. This CDR3 has 11 residues. CDR3 nucleotide sequence: TGTGCCAGCAGTTTGAGCCGAGGCTACACCTTC. This encodes CASSLSRGYTF.

J is TRBJ1-6 and V is TRBV19, with no clear D. The germline V gene has CDR1 LNHDA and CDR2 SQIVND (reference sequence). Trimming left V 4 bases short and J 10 bases short, with 11 bases between. The CDR3 covers 13 residues. The CDR3 nucleotides are TGTGCCAGTAGTACGATACAGTTCTCACCCCTCCACTTT. Its protein product is CASSTIQFSPLHF.

This chain connects TRBV20-1 to TRBJ1-2, with D unresolved. This CDR3 has 11 residues. V was shortened by 2 bases and J by 7 bases, with 8 bases between the two germline ends. Germline lookup yields CDR1 DFQATT and CDR2 SNEGSKA (reference sequence). The CDR3 bases are TGCAGTGCTAGATTAAGCTCTGGCTACACCTTC. As protein: CSARLSSGYTF.

The chain recombines TRBV25-1 with TRBJ1-1; a weak D match, TRBD1 (5 bases). Between the trimmed V and J ends, which lost 2 bases and 11 bases, there was a span of 18 bases. CDR3 size: 14 residues. Looked up from germline, CDR1 is MGHDK and CDR2 is SYGVNS. CDR3 nucleotides: TGTGCCAGCAGTGAACTTAGGGTCGGGGGTAGTGCTTTCTTT. The encoded protein is CASSELRVGGSAFF.

The chain combines TRBV9 with TRBJ1-3; no reliable D call. This CDR3 region has 18 residues. The V and J ends lost 1 base and 1 base respectively, with 18 bases between them. CDR1 SGDLS and CDR2 YYNGEE come from the germline V gene. The CDR3 DNA reads as TGTGCCAGCAGCGTAAGTTTGGGAGTCTCTGGGTCTGGAAACACCATATATTTT. Amino acid sequence: CASSVSLGVSGSGNTIYF.

The chain employs TRBV9 and TRBJ2-6; D gene ambiguous. Trimming removed 0 bases at V and 4 bases at J, with 11 bases between. Per the germline V gene, CDR1 is SGDLS and CDR2 is YYNGEE. The CDR3 has 16 amino acids. CDR3 residues: CASSVAGIGGANVLTF. CDR3 bases: TGTGCCAGCAGCGTAGCAGGTATCGGCGGGGCCAACGTCCTGACTTTC.

The gene calls are TRBV18 and TRBJ2-5, with D maybe TRBD2 (7 bases). This CDR3 contains 15 residues. CDR1 is KGHSH, CDR2 LQKENI, per germline. Deletions cut 6 bases from V and 5 bases from J, with 19 bases between. The CDR3 sequence is CASSRGRGARETQYF. The CDR3 region has the DNA TGTGCCAGCTCTCGAGGTCGGGGGGCAAGGGAGACCCAGTACTTC.

The CDR3 region is CASSLSGRTYNEQFF. The DNA for the CDR3 is TGCGCCAGCAGCTTGAGCGGGAGGACCTACAATGAGCAGTTCTTC. V is TRBV5-1 and J is TRBJ2-1; 9 positions match TRBD2. Germline-derived CDR1 and CDR2 are SGHRS and YFSETQ. This CDR3 is 15 amino acids long. Trimming took 1 base from V and 2 from J; bases not matched to a gene: 1.

This sequence joins TRBV9 and TRBJ1-4, with TRBD1 identical over 9 bases. There are 16 residues in the CDR3. The trim removed 6 bases at V and 9 bases at J, leaving 15 bases unmatched. Germline V gene data show CDR1 as SGDLS and CDR2 as YYNGEE. Here the CDR3 reads CASTEGAGQGFQKLFF. Written as DNA, the CDR3 is TGTGCCAGCACTGAAGGGGCCGGACAGGGGTTTCAAAAACTGTTTTTT. The full variable domain, its missing parts supplied by reference TRBV9 and TRBJ1-4, is DSGVTQTPKHLITATGQRVTLRCSPRSGDLSVYWYQQSLDQGLQFLIQYYNGEERAKGNILERFSAQQFPDLHSELNLSSLELGDSALYFCASTEGAGQGFQKLFFGSGTQLSVL.

V usage is TRBV6-6 and J usage is TRBJ2-5, with 9 bases fitting TRBD1. Trimming at V came to 0 bases and at J to 2 bases, leaving 1 base not matched to a gene. This CDR3 comprises 15 residues. The germline V gene has CDR1 MNHNY and CDR2 SVGAGI (reference sequence). CDR3 region: CASSYSGTGQETQYF. Here the CDR3 DNA reads TGTGCCAGCAGTTACTCTGGGACAGGGCAAGAGACCCAGTACTTC.

CDR3 sequence: CASQPSSGVEGETQYF. In nucleotides, the CDR3 is TGTGCCAGCCAACCCTCCAGCGGGGTGGAGGGGGAGACCCAGTACTTC. This chain joins TRBV19 and TRBJ2-5; 7 bases line up with TRBD2. Germline CDR1 LNHDA, CDR2 SQIVND (reference sequence). The CDR3 is 16 residues long. The junction had 18 bases not matched to a gene; V was cut back by 9 bases and J by 5 bases.

The V call is TRBV4-1, the J call TRBJ1-2; D call uncertain. The V end lost 1 base, the J end lost 4 bases, and 19 bases lay between the germline ends. The CDR3 sequence is 17 residues long. CDR1 is MGHRA, CDR2 YSYEKL, per germline. The CDR3 protein is CASSQVTAASEGYGYTF. DNA for the CDR3: TGCGCCAGCAGCCAAGTCACGGCAGCCTCGGAGGGCTATGGCTACACCTTC.

The rearrangement joins TRBV5-4 to TRBJ2-2; a possible D gene is TRBD2 (5 bases). Germline CDR1 and CDR2: SGHNT and YYREEE (reference sequence). V shed 4 bases and J shed 1 base, with 17 bases lying between them. The CDR3 totals 17 residues. CDR3 coding DNA: TGTGCCAGCAGCCGCAGTATAAAGGCGGGGAACACCGGGGAGCTGTTTTTT. Amino acid sequence: CASSRSIKAGNTGELFF.

This sequence joins TRBV7-2 and TRBJ1-5; possibly TRBD1 for D (6 bases). Germline CDR1 and CDR2: SGHTA and FQGNSA. Trimming removed 5 bases from V and 0 bases from J, with 17 bases in between. CDR3 length: 17 amino acids. This CDR3 reads CASSKGGKGGSNQPQHF. The DNA of the CDR3 is TGTGCCAGCAGCAAGGGGGGGAAAGGGGGTAGCAATCAGCCCCAGCATTTT.

This clone was recorded a few times. The CDR3 DNA sequence: TGTGCCAGCAGCCAGGACAGTTTAGGAGAGACCCAGTACTTC. Amino acid sequence: CASSQDSLGETQYF. This chain connects TRBV5-4 to TRBJ2-5; a possible D gene is TRBD1 (6 bases). The V gene's germline CDR1 is SGHNT and CDR2 YYREEE (reference sequence). The CDR3 runs 14 residues. V gave up 4 bases and J gave up 4 bases, with 14 bases separating them.

The CDR3 DNA reads as TGTGCCAGCAGCGTAGACATAGCGGGAGGCCCGTACCAAGAGACCCAGTACTTC. It translates to CASSVDIAGGPYQETQYF. The chain uses TRBV9 and TRBJ2-5; 10 nucleotides match TRBD2. The CDR3 runs 18 residues. The germline gives CDR1 SGDLS, CDR2 YYNGEE. The junction had 8 bases not matched to a gene; V was cut back by 0 bases and J by 0 bases.

The chain couples TRBV6-6 to TRBJ2-1, with TRBD1 as a possible D gene (5 bases). Germline-derived CDR1 and CDR2 are MNHNY and SVGAGI (reference sequence). The CDR3 is made up of 15 amino acids. The V end was cut by 5 bases, the J end by 0 bases, with 11 bases between. The CDR3 is CASSRQSSSYNEQFF. The CDR3 nucleotides are TGTGCCAGCAGTAGACAGTCTTCCTCCTACAATGAGCAGTTCTTC.

The J gene is TRBJ1-1, the V gene TRBV7-9, with 7 nucleotides matching TRBD1. The CDR3 contains 16 residues. V lost 3 bases, J lost 2 bases, and 9 bases stayed unmatched. Germline loops: CDR1 SEHNR, CDR2 FQNEAQ (reference sequence). In DNA, the CDR3 is TGTGCCAGCAGCTTGCGCCCAGGGACAGTAAACACTGAAGCTTTCTTT. Translated: CASSLRPGTVNTEAFF.

The CDR3 bases are TGTGCCAGTAGTATAGAACCGGGGAGCGCTGAAGCTTTCTTT. The encoded protein is CASSIEPGSAEAFF. V and J are TRBV19 and TRBJ1-1; D uncertain. This CDR3 spans 14 amino acids. V was pared by 0 bases and J by 6 bases, with 11 bases between. Germline CDR1 and CDR2: LNHDA and SQIVND (reference sequence).

In its sample, this clone was seen once. The chain couples TRBV5-1 to TRBJ2-3; 7 bases fit TRBD2. The CDR3 spans 15 residues. Germline lookup yields CDR1 SGHRS and CDR2 YFSETQ. The trim removed 1 base at V and 3 bases at J, leaving 5 bases unmatched. Here the CDR3 reads CASSLNAGVTDTQYF. The DNA for the CDR3 is TGCGCCAGCAGCTTGAATGCGGGAGTAACAGATACGCAGTATTTT.

The chain has TRBV25-1 and TRBJ2-1; possible D gene TRBD2, 5 bases. The germline V gene has CDR1 MGHDK and CDR2 SYGVNS. This CDR3 has 13 amino acids. V was pared by 6 bases and J by 6 bases, with 12 bases between. DNA for the CDR3: TGTGCCAGCAGGGCGGGTTTGTTCAATGAGCAGTTCTTC. As protein: CASRAGLFNEQFF.